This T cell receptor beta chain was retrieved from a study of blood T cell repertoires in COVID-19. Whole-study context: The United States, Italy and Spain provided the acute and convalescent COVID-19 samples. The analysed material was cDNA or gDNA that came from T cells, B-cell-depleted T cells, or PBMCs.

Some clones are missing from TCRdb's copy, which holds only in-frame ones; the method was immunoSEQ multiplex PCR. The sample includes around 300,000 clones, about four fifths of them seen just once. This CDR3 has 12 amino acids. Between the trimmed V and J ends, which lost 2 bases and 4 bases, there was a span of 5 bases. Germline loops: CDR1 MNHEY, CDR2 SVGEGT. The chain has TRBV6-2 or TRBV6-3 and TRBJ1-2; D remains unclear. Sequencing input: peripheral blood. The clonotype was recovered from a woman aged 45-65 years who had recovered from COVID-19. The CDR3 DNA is TGTGCCAGCAGTTACCCCGGCTATGGCTACACCTTC. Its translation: CASSYPGYGYTF.